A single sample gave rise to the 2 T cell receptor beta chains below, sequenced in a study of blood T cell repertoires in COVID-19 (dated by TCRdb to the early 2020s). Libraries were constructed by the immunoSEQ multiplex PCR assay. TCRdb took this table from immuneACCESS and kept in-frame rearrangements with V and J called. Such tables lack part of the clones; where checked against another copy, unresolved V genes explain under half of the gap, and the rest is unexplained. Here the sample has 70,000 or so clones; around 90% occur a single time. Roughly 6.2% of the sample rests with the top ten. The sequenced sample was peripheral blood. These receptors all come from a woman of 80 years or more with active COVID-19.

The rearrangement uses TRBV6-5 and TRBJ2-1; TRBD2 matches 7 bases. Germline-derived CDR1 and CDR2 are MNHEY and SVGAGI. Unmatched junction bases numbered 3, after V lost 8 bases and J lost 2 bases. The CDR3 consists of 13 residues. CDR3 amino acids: CASAREAYNEQFF. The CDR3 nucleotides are TGTGCCAGCGCTCGGGAGGCCTACAATGAGCAGTTCTTC.

The CDR3 region has the DNA TGTGCCAGCAGTCCCGGGACTAGCGACGAGCAGTACTTC. Translating it yields CASSPGTSDEQYF. The chain joins TRBV2 to TRBJ2-7; 10 bases are a match to TRBD2. The germline V gene encodes CDR1 SNHLY and CDR2 FYNNEI. V was clipped by 5 bases and J by 5 bases; unmatched bases: 3. The CDR3 runs 13 residues.